Listed below are T cell receptor beta chains from one sample, sequenced in a study of PD-L1 blockade in urothelial cancer. Data came from immunoSEQ multiplex PCR; TCRdb stores just in-frame clones and leaves some out. Found here are approximately 51,000 clones, 70% to 90% of them singletons; the top ten hold approximately 21%. The sample here was PBMCs, taken around atezolizumab (anti-PD-L1) treatment. The origin of the receptors is a man between 60 and 75 years old with urothelial cancer. The CDR3 runs from the conserved cysteine through the conserved F or W. The D gene is left open where the match is weak. Rows may omit the clone size; those that give it use once, few, many or a size class.

V gene	D gene	clone size	J gene	CDR3 protein	CDR3 DNA
TRBV4-1	NA	NA	TRBJ2-7	CASSQEFSSYEQYF	TGCGCCAGCAGCCAAGAGTTTAGCTCCTACGAGCAGTACTTC
TRBV29-1	NA	NA	TRBJ1-2	CSSKAGGYGYTF	TGCAGCTCTAAAGCCGGGGGCTATGGCTACACCTTC
TRBV19	TRBD1	few	TRBJ1-5	CASKTGVEGQPQHF	TGTGCCAGCAAGACAGGGGTTGAGGGTCAGCCCCAGCATTTT
TRBV11-2	TRBD1	NA	TRBJ2-3	CASSIYQGTGGLSDTQYF	TGTGCCAGCAGCATATATCAAGGGACAGGAGGGCTGTCAGATACGCAGTATTTT
TRBV2	TRBD1	NA	TRBJ1-1	CASREEGQMNTEAFF	TGTGCCAGCAGAGAGGAGGGACAGATGAACACTGAAGCTTTCTTT
TRBV7-2	NA	NA	TRBJ1-2	CASSLKAGYSLGGYTF	TGTGCCAGCAGCCTTAAGGCCGGATACAGTTTGGGCGGCTACACCTTC
TRBV9	NA	few	TRBJ2-2	CASSVNPGGELFF	TGTGCCAGCAGCGTAAACCCGGGGGGGGAGCTGTTTTTT
TRBV5-1	TRBD1	NA	TRBJ2-1	CASSLVAGGAKYNEQFF	TGCGCCAGCAGCTTGGTGGCAGGGGGCGCGAAGTACAATGAGCAGTTCTTC
TRBV13	NA	NA	TRBJ1-2	CASSLTGQGWYGYTF	TGTGCCAGCAGCTTAACGGGCCAGGGATGGTATGGCTACACCTTC
TRBV5-1	NA	NA	TRBJ1-1	CASSLEGGNTEAFF	TGCGCCAGCAGCTTGGAGGGAGGGAACACTGAAGCTTTCTTT
TRBV7-3	NA	NA	TRBJ2-1	CASSLNTLLNEQFF	TGTGCCAGCAGCTTAAATACTCTATTAAATGAGCAGTTCTTC
TRBV5-1	TRBD2	NA	TRBJ2-7	CASSLSGGSYEQYF	TGCGCCAGCAGCCTTAGCGGGGGTTCCTACGAGCAGTACTTC
TRBV5-1	NA	NA	TRBJ1-6	CASSLGDSSNSPLHF	TGCGCCAGCAGCTTGGGCGACAGTAGTAATTCACCCCTCCACTTT
TRBV6-5	NA	NA	TRBJ2-7	CASSYSSRVGSYEQYF	TGTGCCAGCAGTTACTCGAGCCGGGTCGGCTCCTACGAGCAGTACTTC
TRBV18	TRBD2	few	TRBJ2-3	CASSPPGTSGRTDTQYF	TGTGCCAGCTCACCACCAGGGACTAGCGGGAGGACAGATACGCAGTATTTT
TRBV14	NA	few	TRBJ1-6	CASSQPDSSYNSPLHF	TGTGCCAGCAGCCAACCGGACAGCTCCTATAATTCACCCCTCCACTTT